This T cell receptor beta chain was sequenced during a study of post-analysis software for immune sequencing data. Study conclusions and caveats: The normalized Chao1 diversity of multiple sclerosis patients was significantly lower than that of controls.

This CDR3 is built from 15 residues. CDR1 is SGHAT, CDR2 FQNNGV, per germline. V trimming: 5 bases; J trimming: 0 bases; junction bases outside the gene matches: 7. This clonotype was seen only a few times. Its antigen is not identified. Each TCR beta cDNA library carried unique molecular identifiers. TCRdb processed the PCR reads anew with MiXCR; each CDR3 protein has one entry. The table includes under 200,000 distinct CDR3 sequences, about 34% detected once. The source of this sequence is a girl between 5 and 17 years old with multiple sclerosis. The chain couples TRBV11-2 to TRBJ2-7; 7 bases agree with TRBD1. The material was blood, obtained after autologous hematopoietic stem cell transplantation. The CDR3, as DNA: TGTGCCAGCAGCGGACAGGTCCTTAGCTCCTACGAGCAGTACTTC. As protein: CASSGQVLSSYEQYF.